The 21 T cell receptor beta chains in this list originate from one sample, sequenced in a study of OX40 agonist ivuxolimab in advanced cancers. The repertoire was sequenced with immunoSEQ multiplex PCR; TCRdb's copy has only in-frame clones and lacks some. The repertoire has around 61,000 clones, approximately 81% of them found once; the top ten carry roughly 0.53%. Source: CD4+ or CD8+ T cells sorted from blood, taken in a trial of the OX40 agonist ivuxolimab. The receptors derive from an adult with an advanced solid tumor such as melanoma, head and neck, liver or kidney cancer.

This clone was observed once. The V call is TRBV19, the J call TRBJ1-5, with D hard to call. The CDR3 is 17 residues long. Germline V gives CDR1 LNHDA, CDR2 SQIVND (reference sequence). V lost 1 base to trimming and J lost 3 bases, with 16 bases between them. The CDR3 DNA reads as TGTGCCAGTAGTATAGGTCCTGGGCGGCGGTCCAATCAGCCCCAGCATTTT. Translation gives CASSIGPGRRSNQPQHF.

The chain carries TRBV7-2 and TRBJ2-5, with D possibly being TRBD2 (6 bases). V lost 1 base, J lost 5 bases, and 11 bases lay in between. The CDR3 has 14 amino acids. CDR1 is SGHTA and CDR2 is FQGNSA in the germline V gene. The CDR3: CASSLGGALETQYF. The DNA for the CDR3 is TGTGCCAGCAGCTTAGGCGGGGCATTGGAGACCCAGTACTTC.

The V gene is TRBV7-9, the J gene TRBJ2-5; D call uncertain. V was clipped by 1 base and J by 0 bases, with 6 bases between them. The V gene's germline CDR1 is SEHNR and CDR2 FQNEAQ (reference sequence). The CDR3 extends over 14 amino acids. The DNA for the CDR3 is TGTGCCAGCAGCTTAGGGCCCAACCAAGAGACCCAGTACTTC. It translates to CASSLGPNQETQYF.

The chain couples TRBV6-4 to TRBJ1-6, with D perhaps matching TRBD1 (6 bases). Germline CDR1 and CDR2: MRHNA and SNTAGT. CDR3 length: 14 residues. Trimming pared 6 bases from V and 9 bases from J, leaving 15 bases between. DNA for the CDR3: TGTGCCAGCAGGCCACAGGGAGTGGGTTCACCCCTCCACTTT. Protein product: CASRPQGVGSPLHF.

The chain is built from TRBV6-5 and TRBJ1-2; no definite D call. The CDR3 spans 12 residues. Trimming took 8 bases from V and 3 from J, leaving 10 bases between them. CDR1 is MNHEY, CDR2 SVGAGI, per germline. This chain's CDR3 is CASGIGDYGYTF. CDR3 DNA sequence: TGTGCCAGCGGGATAGGCGACTATGGCTACACCTTC.

V gene TRBV10-2 combines with J gene TRBJ1-1, with 8 bases aligning to TRBD1. V gave up 3 bases and J gave up 7 bases; unmatched junction bases: 7. This CDR3 region has 14 residues. Looked up from germline, CDR1 is WSHSY and CDR2 is SAAADI. The CDR3 bases are TGCGCCAGCAGTGATAACAGGGGGATCCGTGAAGCTTTCTTT. It specifies CASSDNRGIREAFF.

V usage is TRBV7-2 and J usage is TRBJ2-3; TRBD2 might be the D (5 bases). This CDR3 region has 13 residues. Trimming removed 5 bases from V and 5 bases from J, with 11 bases in between. Germline CDR1 SGHTA, CDR2 FQGNSA. Here the CDR3 DNA reads TGTGCCAGCAGCGGTAACCGGGGAGATACGCAGTATTTT. Translation: CASSGNRGDTQYF.

This clone was seen a single time. The gene calls are TRBV9 and TRBJ2-7; 8 nucleotides agree with TRBD1. This CDR3 is 14 amino acids long. V shed 4 bases, J shed 3 bases, and the junction held 6 bases outside the gene matches. The germline CDR1 and CDR2 sequences are SGDLS and YYNGEE. The CDR3 DNA follows: TGTGCCAGCAGCCCCCGGGACAGGTACTACGAGCAGTACTTC. Translating it yields CASSPRDRYYEQYF.

This chain uses TRBV5-4 with TRBJ1-1; D remains unclear. The CDR3 runs to 14 residues. Germline-derived CDR1 and CDR2 are SGHNT and YYREEE (reference sequence). V lost 4 bases to trimming and J lost 4 bases, with 14 bases between them. The CDR3 reads CASSPPDMLTEAFF. CDR3 sequence (DNA): TGTGCCAGCAGCCCCCCAGACATGCTCACTGAAGCTTTCTTT.

The chain uses TRBV6-4 and TRBJ2-3; tentatively, D is TRBD1 (6 bases). V was cut by 6 bases and J by 6 bases, with 16 bases left in between. Germline V CDR1 and CDR2: MRHNA, SNTAGT. This CDR3 comprises 14 residues. The DNA of the CDR3 is TGTGCCAGCAGCGTGGCAGGGGAAGGGGATACGCAGTATTTT. Translation: CASSVAGEGDTQYF.

The chain has TRBV21-1 and TRBJ2-3. TRBV21-1 counts as a pseudogene. The CDR3 is 15 residues long. CDR3 DNA: TGTGCCAGCAAGGACCCGGGGCTAAACACAGATACGCAGTATTTT. It is translated as CASKDPGLNTDTQYF.

The chain is built from TRBV10-3 and TRBJ1-6, with TRBD1 matching over 7 bases. This CDR3 spans 14 amino acids. Germline V gene data show CDR1 as ENHRY and CDR2 as SYGVKD. With V trimmed by 6 bases and J by 4 bases, 3 bases remained unmatched. The DNA of the CDR3 is TGTGCCATCAGGGGGACAGAATATAATTCACCCCTCCACTTT. Amino acid sequence: CAIRGTEYNSPLHF.

This clone was observed a few times. V gene TRBV4-3 combines with J gene TRBJ1-4, with D uncertain. V was pared by 4 bases and J by 7 bases, with 16 bases between. There are 15 residues in the CDR3. Germline CDR1 and CDR2: LGHNA and YSLEER. For the CDR3, the DNA is TGCGCCAGCAGCCCGACGATCCCCAGGCCTGAAAAACTGTTTTTT. Residues: CASSPTIPRPEKLFF.

In its sample, this clone was seen a few times. The V gene is TRBV18, the J gene TRBJ2-5, with 11 positions matching TRBD1. V lost 3 bases and J lost 5; bases outside the gene matches: 8. CDR3 length equals 16 residues. Per germline, CDR1 KGHSH and CDR2 LQKENI. The CDR3 coding sequence is TGTGCCAGCTCACCGTCGGGACAGGGGGATTCGGAGACCCAGTACTTC. This gives the protein CASSPSGQGDSETQYF.

This clone was counted a single time. The rearrangement joins TRBV11-1 to TRBJ2-7; D gene unclear. Trimming pared 5 bases from V and 0 bases from J, leaving 14 bases between. The length of the CDR3 is 15 residues. Germline V gene sequence: CDR1 SGHAT, CDR2 FQDESV (reference sequence). CDR3 in amino acids: CASSALGTRSYEQYF. CDR3 DNA: TGTGCCAGCAGCGCCTTAGGCACGCGCTCCTACGAGCAGTACTTC. Variable domain in full (rest from reference TRBV11-1 and TRBJ2-7): EAEVAQSPRYKITEKSQAVAFWCDPISGHATLYWYRQILGQGPELLVQFQDESVVDDSQLPKDRFSAERLKGVDSTLKIQPAELGDSAMYLCASSALGTRSYEQYFGPGTRLTVT.

The gene calls are TRBV2 and TRBJ1-5; TRBD1 matches at 10 bases. Trimming took 4 bases from V and 2 from J; bases not matched to a gene: 5. The CDR3 length is 16 residues. Germline CDR1 and CDR2: SNHLY and FYNNEI. The CDR3 nucleotides are TGTGCCAGCAGTGGACAGGGGGCGTTCGGCAATCAGCCCCAGCATTTT. Its protein is CASSGQGAFGNQPQHF.

V is TRBV27 and J is TRBJ1-1; D gene unclear. Between the trimmed V and J ends, which lost 4 bases and 5 bases, there was a span of 17 bases. Germline lookup yields CDR1 MNHEY and CDR2 SMNVEV (reference sequence). The CDR3 contains 15 residues. The CDR3 sequence: CASSSPTRGPTEAFF. The CDR3, as DNA: TGTGCCAGCAGTTCGCCCACCCGAGGGCCAACTGAAGCTTTCTTT.

The CDR3 sequence is CASSPAVSYGYTF. In nucleotides, the CDR3 is TGTGCCAGCAGCCCCGCGGTTAGCTATGGCTACACCTTC. V is TRBV9 and J is TRBJ1-2, with unresolved D. Germline CDR1 SGDLS, CDR2 YYNGEE. This CDR3 spans 13 amino acids. V was shortened by 4 bases and J by 4 bases, with 11 bases between the two germline ends.

The J gene is TRBJ2-3, the V gene TRBV5-1, with D possibly matching TRBD1 (6 bases). V lost 0 bases and J 5 bases, leaving 13 bases between the germline ends. Germline CDR1 reads SGHRS; CDR2 reads YFSETQ. The CDR3 spans 15 residues. CDR3: CASSLGIQGVDTQYF. The DNA for the CDR3 is TGCGCCAGCAGCTTGGGAATACAGGGAGTAGATACGCAGTATTTT.

This chain uses TRBV6-5 with TRBJ2-7, with D possibly being TRBD2 (6 bases). There are 14 residues in the CDR3. The V end was cut by 1 base, the J end by 4 bases, with 11 bases between. Germline V gene sequence: CDR1 MNHEY, CDR2 SVGAGI. In nucleotides, the CDR3 is TGTGCCAGCAGTTACTGGGGGGAAGGTTACGAGCAGTACTTC. Translated, it gives CASSYWGEGYEQYF.

The V call is TRBV7-9, the J call TRBJ2-2; no reliable D call. Trimming shortened V by 4 bases and J by 0 bases, and 6 bases separated the two germline ends. CDR1 SEHNR and CDR2 FQNEAQ come from the germline V gene (reference sequence). The CDR3 runs to 14 residues. The CDR3 DNA sequence: TGTGCCAGCAGCTCTGGACCGAACACCGGGGAGCTGTTTTTT. Its translation: CASSSGPNTGELFF.